This T cell receptor beta chain was obtained from a study of blood T cell repertoires in COVID-19 (dated by TCRdb to 2020 to 2021). General notes on the study: Samples from collaborators originated in the United States, Italy and Spain and spanned both the acute and convalescent phases of COVID-19. The material from the prospective study consisted of cDNA or gDNA derived from T cells, B-cell-depleted T cells, or PBMCs. Deeply sampled blood TCRbeta repertoires from subjects exposed to, actively infected with, or recovered from COVID-19 were included in the dataset. The repertoires were made available in a free public database intended to serve as a resource for research on the immune response to SARS-CoV-2. The samples were drawn from the first 160 participants of the ongoing ImmuneRACE study and from some 1,300 subjects provided by 6 global collaborators. A de-identified subject ID, COVID-19 status, age in years and sex were almost always included in the sample metadata. Where HLA class I and class II types were available, the types were taken from metadata supplied by the sample provider, not from assay-based typing. What the research found in general, with its limitations: Clinical and demographic metadata were provided uncurated, with the amount varying by source and participant.

With respect to this clone: Its cognate antigen has yet to be identified. Nothing much larger sits one base from this clone, and base qualities are not available.

A second Seattle source provided samples from volunteer blood donors who had recovered from COVID-19. Collaborating institutions collected whole blood in K2EDTA tubes following their own protocols. For TCRbeta analysis, collaborators shipped samples as frozen whole blood, isolated PBMCs, or DNA extracted from either of those sample types. The immunoSEQ Assay, a bias-controlled multiplex PCR, was used to amplify TCRbeta CDR3 regions from genomic DNA. On the study's bioinformatics: Within the assay, amplification of reference gene primers was used to estimate how many nucleated cells each sample contained. To quantify the absolute abundance of each unique TCRbeta CDR3 rearrangement, sequence reads were collapsed and filtered. For each sample, productive Simpson clonality was calculated as the square root of Simpson's diversity index across productive rearrangements. TCRdb obtained this table from immuneACCESS and retained in-frame rearrangements with V and J assigned. These tables miss some clones; where compared with another copy, unresolved V genes account for less than half of the shortfall, and the remainder is unexplained. D and trimming come from the DNA, and the V and J calls and clone size come from that table. This sample comprises 250,000 or so clones, about four fifths of them detected only once. The ten largest clones take up roughly 2% of the sample.

The sequencing sample was made of peripheral blood. The sequence came from a man aged 25 to 40 who had recovered from COVID-19.

The CDR3 has the sequence CASSIGTSGGSTDTQYF. The sequenced DNA is TGCGCCAGCAGCATCGGGACTAGCGGGGGGTCCACAGATACGCAGTATTTT. Rearrangement joined TRBV5-1 to TRBJ2-3; 15 junctional bases match TRBD2. The germline V gene yields SGHRS for CDR1 and YFSETQ for CDR2. The CDR3 numbers 17 residues from cysteine through phenylalanine. The sequence is cut down to CDR3 DNA, 51 bases in frame from base 1. Unmatched junction bases come to 5, with V trimmed by 4 bases and J by 2 bases.